This T cell receptor (beta chain) was captured in a study of tumor-infiltrating lymphocytes in glioblastoma multiforme. TCRB libraries came from RNA via three nested multiplex PCR rounds. No unique molecular identifiers were described for these TCRB libraries. TCRdb re-derived calls from the multiplex PCR reads in MiXCR, one entry per CDR3 protein. Among 8,000 to 10,000 distinct CDR3 sequences listed, approximately 65% were seen once. In regard to this clonotype: The antigen is undetermined.

Regarding the study as a whole: RNA-based TCR sequencing may distort clone frequencies, since cells carry unequal TCR transcript numbers. Only one glioblastoma patient had TCR and mutation analysis. Functional subtype sorting of these T cells was not performed.

Germline V gene sequence: CDR1 ENHRY, CDR2 SYGVKD. The CDR3 is made up of 13 amino acids. With 0 bases removed from V and 0 bases from J, the gap between germline ends came to 2 bases. Sequencing used brain tumor tissue. This sequence joins TRBV10-3 and TRBJ1-1; D is undetermined. This clonotype was sampled from a male donor with glioblastoma. CDR3 in DNA: TGTGCCATCAGTGAGTCGGTGAACACTGAAGCTTTCTTT. Translating it yields CAISESVNTEAFF.